The 11 T cell receptor beta chains in this list originate from one sample, sequenced in a study of shared clonotypes between healthy human individuals. The assay was immunoSEQ multiplex PCR, and TCRdb's table has in-frame clones only and misses some. The sample holds around 600,000 clones, approximately 96% seen once. Naive CD8 cells lacked CD45RO, underwent positive selection for CCR7 and left out terminally differentiated effector memory CD45RA+ cells. The sample comprised naive CD8+ T cells sorted from blood. The receptors originated from a woman aged 25-40 years in good health.

The chain couples TRBV30 to TRBJ2-7, with 10 bases lining up with TRBD1. Germline V CDR1 and CDR2: GTSNPN, SVGIG (reference sequence). V was clipped by 0 bases and J by 3 bases; unmatched bases: 8. This CDR3 has 16 amino acids. CDR3 residues: CAWSVPDRGLFYEQYF. The CDR3 DNA reads as TGTGCCTGGAGTGTACCCGACAGGGGGCTCTTCTACGAGCAGTACTTC.

This clone was seen only once. The sample contains more than one DNA sequence encoding this CDR3. The V call is TRBV27, the J call TRBJ2-1; 10 positions agree with TRBD2. The CDR3 is 14 residues long. Trimming removed 5 bases from V and 4 bases from J; junction bases left unmatched: 2. CDR1 and CDR2 from the germline V gene are MNHEY and SMNVEV (reference sequence). The CDR3 protein is CASSLAGAYNEQFF. The CDR3 coding sequence is TGTGCCAGCAGTCTAGCGGGAGCTTACAATGAGCAGTTCTTC.

This sequence joins TRBV4-1 and TRBJ1-1; D is perhaps TRBD1 (5 bases). V gave up 4 bases and J gave up 4 bases, with 19 bases separating them. The CDR3 has 16 amino acids. Looked up from germline, CDR1 is MGHRA and CDR2 is YSYEKL. The CDR3 region is CASSPLAGGLVTEAFF. As DNA, the CDR3 is TGCGCCAGCAGCCCCTTGGCGGGGGGTCTGGTCACTGAAGCTTTCTTT.

The chain couples TRBV28 to TRBJ2-5, with D perhaps matching TRBD2 (6 bases). The end of the DNA fits TRBJ2-7 better, so the J call may be wrong. CDR1 and CDR2 (germline): MDHEN, SYDVKM. The CDR3 extends over 14 amino acids. CDR3 sequence reads: CASTTAGSSYEQYF. Here the CDR3 DNA reads TGTGCCAGCACGACGGCGGGGAGCTCCTACGAGCAGTACTTC.

The chain combines TRBV6-6 with TRBJ1-2; 7 positions agree with TRBD1. CDR3 size: 13 residues. V gave up 6 bases and J gave up 7 bases; unmatched junction bases: 8. Germline V CDR1 and CDR2: MNHNY, SVGAGI (reference sequence). Written as DNA, the CDR3 is TGTGCCAGCAGGAACGAGGGGGCGAGTGGCTACACCTTC. Its translation is CASRNEGASGYTF.

The chain joins TRBV19 to TRBJ2-7; tentatively, D is TRBD1 or TRBD2 (5 bases each). The CDR3 is made up of 14 amino acids. Looked up from germline, CDR1 is LNHDA and CDR2 is SQIVND (reference sequence). V was clipped by 0 bases and J by 4 bases, with 10 bases between them. The CDR3 nucleotides are TGTGCCAGTAGTATAGATGGGGGTCCATACGAGCAGTACTTC. Translated: CASSIDGGPYEQYF.

The genes are TRBV19 and TRBJ2-3, with TRBD1 matching over 8 bases. J was trimmed by 2 bases and V by 1 base; bases with no gene match: 2. Germline V gives CDR1 LNHDA, CDR2 SQIVND (reference sequence). This CDR3 comprises 15 residues. CDR3 nucleotide sequence: TGTGCCAGTAGTATAGCGGGACAGGACACAGATACGCAGTATTTT. Protein: CASSIAGQDTDTQYF.

V usage is TRBV29-1 and J usage is TRBJ2-5, with a weak D call TRBD1 (6 bases). The CDR3 has 14 residues. Per the germline V gene, CDR1 is SQVTM and CDR2 is ANQGSEA. V was pared by 7 bases and J by 4 bases, with 19 bases between. The CDR3 region has the DNA TGCAGCGGCCTGCCCCCCACAGGGCTAGAGACCCAGTACTTC. Translation gives CSGLPPTGLETQYF.

This clone was found once. Other DNA sequences in the sample encode the same CDR3. This chain joins TRBV5-1 and TRBJ2-7; D unresolved. The V end was cut by 0 bases, the J end by 1 base, with 8 bases between. This CDR3 has 14 residues. CDR1 SGHRS and CDR2 YFSETQ come from the germline V gene. CDR3 sequence (DNA): TGCGCCAGCAGCTTGGCGGGCGGATCCTACGAGCAGTACTTC. Translation: CASSLAGGSYEQYF.

V usage is TRBV15 and J usage is TRBJ2-5; D is possibly TRBD1 (5 bases). Germline CDR1 LNHNV, CDR2 YYDKDF (reference sequence). This CDR3 contains 12 residues. V was pared by 8 bases and J by 0 bases, with 7 bases between. The CDR3: CATQGNQETQYF. In nucleotides, the CDR3 is TGTGCCACCCAGGGAAACCAAGAGACCCAGTACTTC.

The J gene is TRBJ2-1, the V gene TRBV19; 7 positions match TRBD1. Germline values: CDR1 LNHDA, CDR2 SQIVND (reference sequence). This CDR3 comprises 16 residues. J gave up 4 bases and V 3 bases, and 9 bases lay outside the gene matches. The CDR3 here is CASSIPTDREYNEQFF. The CDR3 DNA reads TGTGCCAGTAGTATTCCCACTGACAGGGAGTACAATGAGCAGTTCTTC.